Below are 19 T cell receptor beta chains sequenced from a single sample in a study of cytomegalovirus exposure and HLA in healthy donors. The PCR ran on 60 Vbeta and 13 Jbeta primers. The method was immunoSEQ multiplex PCR; TCRdb's version includes in-frame clones alone and lacks a portion of them. The sample carries about 110,000 clones, under 70% recorded once. Sequencing used PBMCs. The receptors were sampled from a man younger than 30 in good health and CMV-seropositive.

V usage is TRBV2 and J usage is TRBJ2-2, with TRBD1 as a possible D gene (5 bases). Trimming took off 5 bases at V and 1 base at J, with 11 bases between the two ends. Germline V CDR1 and CDR2: SNHLY, FYNNEI. This CDR3 spans 15 amino acids. CDR3 amino acids: CASSLTELNTGELFF. The CDR3 DNA follows: TGTGCCAGCAGTCTGACAGAACTGAACACCGGGGAGCTGTTTTTT.

The chain carries TRBV28 and TRBJ2-7; D is perhaps TRBD2 (5 bases). CDR1 is MDHEN and CDR2 is SYDVKM in the germline V gene. Trimming left V 3 bases short and J 3 bases short, with 15 bases between. CDR3 length equals 15 residues. DNA of the CDR3: TGTGCCAGCAGTTTCGAAAGAGGGAGAGTCTACGAGCAGTACTTC. Its translation: CASSFERGRVYEQYF.

J is TRBJ1-4 and V is TRBV10-2, with 11 bases fitting TRBD1. Germline loops: CDR1 WSHSY, CDR2 SAAADI. Losses at the gene ends were 4 bases for V and 7 bases for J; bases not matched to a gene: 14. The CDR3 has 18 amino acids. In nucleotides, the CDR3 is TGCGCCAGCAGTGTTCTTCCGGGGGACAGGGGGTCGGGTGAAAAACTGTTTTTT. Protein product: CASSVLPGDRGSGEKLFF.

This chain joins TRBV18 and TRBJ2-2; 10 positions agree with TRBD1. Per germline, CDR1 KGHSH and CDR2 LQKENI. With V trimmed by 3 bases and J by 6 bases, 10 bases remained unmatched. CDR3 length equals 17 residues. The CDR3 sequence is CASSPNRQGALPGELFF. The CDR3 nucleotides are TGTGCCAGCTCACCGAACCGACAGGGGGCGCTTCCCGGGGAGCTGTTTTTT.

CDR3 protein: CASNDDRGAATDTQYF. The CDR3 DNA follows: TGTGCCAGCAACGACGATCGGGGGGCCGCCACAGATACGCAGTATTTT. The V call is TRBV7-9, the J call TRBJ2-3, with D possibly TRBD2 on 7 matching bases. Trimming removed 7 bases at V and 2 bases at J, with 19 bases between. There are 16 residues in the CDR3. The germline V gene has CDR1 SEHNR and CDR2 FQNEAQ (reference sequence).

The V call is TRBV6-6, the J call TRBJ1-2; 8 bases are shared with TRBD1. V lost 8 bases, J lost 8 bases, and 10 bases stayed unmatched. The CDR3 is 13 residues long. Germline CDR1 MNHNY, CDR2 SVGAGI (reference sequence). CDR3 nucleotides: TGTGCCAGCGGAAGGGACAGGACTATGGGCTACACCTTC. This gives the protein CASGRDRTMGYTF.

The rearrangement joins TRBV19 to TRBJ2-3; D gene unclear. The V end lost 3 bases, the J end lost 0 bases, and 7 bases lay between the germline ends. This CDR3 has 14 amino acids. Germline V lookup: CDR1 LNHDA, CDR2 SQIVND (reference sequence). The CDR3 sequence is CASSIGGSTDTQYF. The CDR3 bases are TGTGCCAGTAGTATTGGCGGTAGCACAGATACGCAGTATTTT.

The rearrangement joins TRBV6-6 to TRBJ1-2; D may be TRBD1 (6 bases). Trimming left V 5 bases short and J 7 bases short, with 14 bases between. Looked up from germline, CDR1 is MNHNY and CDR2 is SVGAGI (reference sequence). The CDR3 is 13 amino acids. CDR3 residues: CASSMDSLSGYTF. The CDR3, as DNA: TGTGCCAGCAGTATGGACAGCTTGAGTGGCTACACCTTC.

The J gene is TRBJ2-1, the V gene TRBV2; TRBD1 might be the D (6 bases). The V gene lost 3 bases and the J gene lost 3 bases, with 9 bases spanning the gap. Germline assignment: CDR1 SNHLY and CDR2 FYNNEI. This CDR3 has 14 amino acids. The CDR3 DNA is TGTGCCAGCAGTGAGGGGACATACTACAATGAGCAGTTCTTC. This translates into CASSEGTYYNEQFF.

The chain recombines TRBV5-6 with TRBJ2-2, with TRBD2 identical over 11 bases. The ends lost 4 bases at V and 4 bases at J; junction bases unmatched: 0. This CDR3 contains 14 residues. From germline, CDR1 is SGHDT and CDR2 YYEEEE. The chain's CDR3 is CASSLAGGTGELFF. The CDR3 nucleotides are TGTGCCAGCAGCCTAGCGGGGGGCACCGGGGAGCTGTTTTTT.

V is TRBV5-1 and J is TRBJ2-2, with 12 bases fitting TRBD2. CDR3 length: 15 residues. CDR1 SGHRS and CDR2 YFSETQ come from the germline V gene. Germline trimming cut 6 bases from V and 6 bases from J; bases unmatched to any gene: 6. CDR3 sequence (DNA): TGCGCCAGCACGCCCTCTAGCGGGGGGGCCGGGGAGCTGTTTTTT. It specifies CASTPSSGGAGELFF.

The rearrangement joins TRBV6-1 to TRBJ2-7; D unclear. Per the germline V gene, CDR1 is MNHNS and CDR2 is SASEGT. This CDR3 contains 13 residues. The V end lost 5 bases, the J end lost 3 bases, and 11 bases lay between the germline ends. The CDR3 loop reads CASSTAAYYEQYV. DNA of the CDR3: TGTGCCAGCAGTACCGCGGCCTACTACGAGCAGTACGTC.

The genes are TRBV2 and TRBJ2-7, with a possible D match to TRBD1 (6 bases). Germline CDR1 SNHLY, CDR2 FYNNEI. V was trimmed by 2 bases and J by 1 base, leaving 9 bases between them. The length of the CDR3 is 14 residues. CDR3 nucleotide sequence: TGTGCCAGCAGTGAACAGGGGAGTTCCTACGAGCAGTACGTC. This sequence encodes CASSEQGSSYEQYV.

To note about this clone: A junction end diverges from the germline sequence, so it may reflect a read error. V usage is TRBV30 and J usage is TRBJ1-2; TRBD1 aligns across 10 bases. This CDR3 spans 16 amino acids. Germline values: CDR1 GTSNPN, CDR2 SVGIG (reference sequence). The CDR3 DNA reads as TGTGCCTGGAGTGTAAGGGGGACAGGGGTTATCTATGGCCACACCTTC. Its protein is CAWSVRGTGVIYGHTF.

The genes are TRBV2 and TRBJ2-7; 10 nucleotides match TRBD1. Germline CDR1 is SNHLY and CDR2 is FYNNEI. This CDR3 is 13 amino acids long. The V segment lost 7 bases and the J segment 4 bases; nucleotides outside the gene matches: 4. The chain's CDR3 is CASTRDRGYEQYV. In nucleotides, the CDR3 is TGTGCCAGCACTAGGGACAGGGGTTACGAGCAGTACGTC.

The chain uses TRBV19 and TRBJ1-2, with TRBD1 matching over 10 bases. Trimming took 6 bases from V and 5 from J; bases not matched to a gene: 6. Germline CDR1 is LNHDA and CDR2 is SQIVND (reference sequence). CDR3 length equals 14 residues. In DNA, the CDR3 is TGTGCCAGTAGGAAGACAGGGGGCGCATATGGCTACACCTTC. Translated: CASRKTGGAYGYTF.

The chain combines TRBV7-8 with TRBJ2-1; no reliable D call. With 5 bases removed from V and 0 bases from J, the gap between germline ends came to 11 bases. The CDR3 has 15 amino acids. Germline CDR1 is SGHVS and CDR2 is FQNEAQ. DNA of the CDR3: TGTGCCAGCAGCAGACACACAAGCTCCTACAATGAGCAGTTCTTC. This translates into CASSRHTSSYNEQFF.

This clone was picked up one time. The V call is TRBV11-3, the J call TRBJ1-4; tentative D call: TRBD1 (6 bases). Germline V gives CDR1 SGHNT, CDR2 YENEEA. The V and J ends lost 10 bases and 17 bases respectively, with 14 bases between them. The CDR3 runs to 9 residues. CDR3 coding DNA: TGTGCCACCTCAGGGGAGTTTTTTTTT. This codes for CATSGEFFF.

V gene TRBV2 combines with J gene TRBJ1-5, with D maybe TRBD1 (5 bases). CDR1 and CDR2 (germline): SNHLY, FYNNEI. The CDR3 is 15 residues long. The V and J ends lost 6 bases and 6 bases respectively, with 18 bases between them. This CDR3 is CASRGGVGGIQPQHF. CDR3 sequence (DNA): TGTGCCAGCAGAGGTGGGGTGGGGGGTATTCAGCCCCAGCATTTT.